Shown below are 5 T cell receptor beta chains from a single sample sequenced in a study of cytotoxic CD8 clonotypes in ibrutinib-treated CLL (dated by TCRdb to about 2021). The library was built by means of the immunoSEQ multiplex PCR assay. TCRdb took this table from immuneACCESS and kept in-frame rearrangements with V and J called. Such tables lack part of the clones; where checked against another copy, unresolved V genes explain under half of the gap, and the rest is unexplained. The sample records more than 110,000 clones, roughly 90% of which are singletons. The ten most abundant clones make up less than 14% of the sample. This specimen's time point label, per the study, means: approximately eleven months on ibrutinib. The sample was PBMCs, taken after 12 months of ibrutinib treatment. The receptors come from a human donor with chronic lymphocytic leukemia.

The chain recombines TRBV6-5 with TRBJ2-3, with 10 bases fitting TRBD2. After removal of 1 base from V and 3 bases from J, the junction contained 4 bases not matched to a gene. The CDR3 loop spans 16 amino acids. Germline CDR1 is MNHEY and CDR2 is SVGAGI. The CDR3 sequence is CASSYLASGRTDTQYF. CDR3 nucleotides: TGTGCCAGCAGTTACTTGGCTAGCGGGAGAACAGATACGCAGTATTTT.

The CDR3 coding sequence is TGTGCCAGCAGCCGGAACGACAATGAGCAGTTCTTC. Amino acid sequence: CASSRNDNEQFF. The genes are TRBV9 and TRBJ2-1; D is unclear. Trimming took off 4 bases at V and 5 bases at J, with 7 bases between the two ends. Germline CDR1 is SGDLS and CDR2 is YYNGEE. The CDR3 runs to 12 residues.

The J gene is TRBJ2-5, the V gene TRBV19; D may be TRBD1 (6 bases). Trimming left V 4 bases short and J 5 bases short, with 11 bases between. CDR1 is LNHDA, CDR2 SQIVND, per germline (reference sequence). The CDR3 is made up of 13 amino acids. CDR3 bases: TGTGCCAGTAGTAACCAAGGGGGTGAGACCCAGTACTTC. Encoded protein: CASSNQGGETQYF.

V is TRBV18 and J is TRBJ1-5; 11 nucleotides agree with TRBD1. Trimming at V came to 4 bases and at J to 2 bases, leaving 7 bases not matched to a gene. The CDR3 covers 17 residues. Germline V gene sequence: CDR1 KGHSH, CDR2 LQKENI. The CDR3 sequence: CASSLDRGQSGNQPQHF. CDR3 nucleotide sequence: TGTGCCAGCTCACTGGACAGGGGGCAAAGTGGCAATCAGCCCCAGCATTTT.

CDR3 DNA sequence: TGTGCCAGCAGCTTAGTCGGAGGTAAAACCTACGAGCAGTACTTC. It codes for CASSLVGGKTYEQYF. V is TRBV7-8 and J is TRBJ2-7; D might be TRBD2 (5 bases). The V gene's germline CDR1 is SGHVS and CDR2 FQNEAQ. Trimming left V 1 base short and J 2 bases short, with 12 bases between. The CDR3 length is 15 residues.